This T cell receptor (beta chain) originates from a study of cytomegalovirus exposure and HLA in healthy donors. Study-wide findings and caveats: About 87% or about 30% of the time was how often most TCR beta V segments were productive, according to an earlier analysis. The sole available immune exposure information was CMV serostatus.

PCR employed 60 Vbeta and 13 Jbeta primers. Libraries were prepared by immunoSEQ multiplex PCR; TCRdb keeps only in-frame clonotypes and omits some of them. This table has about 120,000 clones, roughly 72% appearing once. For this clone: The target antigen is unknown.

From germline, CDR1 is SGHTA and CDR2 FQGNSA. V was shortened by 5 bases and J by 1 base, with 10 bases between the two germline ends. The CDR3 extends over 14 amino acids. This chain connects TRBV7-2 to TRBJ2-3; possible D gene TRBD1, 6 bases. The sequence came from a woman in her forties or fifties in good health and CMV-seropositive. Sequences were obtained from PBMCs. CDR3 nucleotide sequence: TGTGCCAGCAGCCGCCCAGGGGGCACAGATACGCAGTATTTT. Residues: CASSRPGGTDTQYF.